What follows describes a single T cell receptor (beta chain). The entry originates in a study of OX40 agonist ivuxolimab in advanced cancers. At the level of the study: From 23 to 79 years was the age range, with a mean of around 60 years, and around 80% were male. Prior checkpoint blockade (anti-PD-1, anti-PD-L1 or anti-CTLA-4) was permitted; around 40% had it.

Only in-frame clones appear in the TCRdb table, and some are missing; sequencing was by immunoSEQ multiplex PCR. This table holds about 68,000 clones, 83% found once. Trimming stripped 3 bases from V and 2 bases from J, with 5 bases between. Germline-derived CDR1 and CDR2 are ENHRY and SYGVKD. The CDR3 has 13 residues. The receptor was isolated from an adult with an advanced solid tumor such as melanoma, head and neck, liver or kidney cancer. V is TRBV10-3 and J is TRBJ2-1; no definite D call. The sequences come from CD4+ or CD8+ T cells sorted from blood, collected in a trial of the OX40 agonist ivuxolimab. The CDR3 region is CAISDVPYNEQFF. The CDR3 bases are TGTGCCATCAGTGACGTCCCCTACAATGAGCAGTTCTTC.